The entry that follows covers one T cell receptor (beta chain) sequence. This sample was taken from a study of blood T cell repertoires in COVID-19. Study as a whole: In each case, the material was cDNA or gDNA derived from T cells, B-cell-depleted T cells, or PBMCs.

Germline V gene sequence: CDR1 LNHDA, CDR2 SQIVND (reference sequence). The CDR3 length is 10 residues. TCRdb keeps only in-frame clones here, not all; method: immunoSEQ multiplex PCR. The data contain under 30,000 clones, around 92% of them singletons. The receptor was derived from a human donor in a cohort sampled during active COVID-19. The sample taken for sequencing was peripheral blood. The V and J genes are TRBV19 and TRBJ1-1; D uncertain. CDR3: CASAGAEAFF. The CDR3 DNA follows: TGTGCTTCCGCCGGGGCTGAAGCTTTCTTT.